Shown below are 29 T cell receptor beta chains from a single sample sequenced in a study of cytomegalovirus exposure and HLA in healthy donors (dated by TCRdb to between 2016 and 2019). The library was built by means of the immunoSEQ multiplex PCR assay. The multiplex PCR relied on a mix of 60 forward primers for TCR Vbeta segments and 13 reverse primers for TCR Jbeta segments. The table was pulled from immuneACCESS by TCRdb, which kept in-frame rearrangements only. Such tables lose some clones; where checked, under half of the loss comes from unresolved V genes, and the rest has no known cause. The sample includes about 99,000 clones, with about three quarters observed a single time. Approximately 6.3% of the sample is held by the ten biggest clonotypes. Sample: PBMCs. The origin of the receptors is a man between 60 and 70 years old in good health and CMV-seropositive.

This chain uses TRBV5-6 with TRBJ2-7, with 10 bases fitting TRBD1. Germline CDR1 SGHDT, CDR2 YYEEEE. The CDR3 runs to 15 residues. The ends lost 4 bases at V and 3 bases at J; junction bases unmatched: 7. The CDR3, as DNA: TGTGCCAGCAGCGGAGGGACAGGGGACAACTACGAGCAGTACTTC. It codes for CASSGGTGDNYEQYF.

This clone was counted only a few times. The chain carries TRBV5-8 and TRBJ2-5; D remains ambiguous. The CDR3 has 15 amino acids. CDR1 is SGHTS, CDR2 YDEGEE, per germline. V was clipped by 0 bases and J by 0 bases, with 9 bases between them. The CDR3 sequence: CASSLGGTYQETQYF. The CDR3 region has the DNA TGTGCCAGCAGCTTGGGAGGAACGTACCAAGAGACCCAGTACTTC.

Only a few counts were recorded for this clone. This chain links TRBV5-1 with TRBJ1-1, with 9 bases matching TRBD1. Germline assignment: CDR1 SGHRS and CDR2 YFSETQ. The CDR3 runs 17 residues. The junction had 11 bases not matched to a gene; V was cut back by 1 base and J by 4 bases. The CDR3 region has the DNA TGCGCCAGCAGCTTGAGGACAGGGGATTTGGTGCCCACTGAAGCTTTCTTT. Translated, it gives CASSLRTGDLVPTEAFF.

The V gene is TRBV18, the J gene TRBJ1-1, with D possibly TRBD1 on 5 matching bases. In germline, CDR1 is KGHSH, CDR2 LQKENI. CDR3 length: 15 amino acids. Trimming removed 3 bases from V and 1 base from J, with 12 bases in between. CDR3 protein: CASSPSRVENTEAFF. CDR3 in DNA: TGTGCCAGCTCACCCTCCAGGGTAGAGAACACTGAAGCTTTCTTT.

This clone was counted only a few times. The CDR3 DNA reads TGTGCCAGCAGCTCTAGCGGGGGGGCCGCTTACGAGCAGTACTTC. Its translation is CASSSSGGAAYEQYF. The J gene is TRBJ2-7, the V gene TRBV7-9, with 12 bases identical to TRBD2. Unmatched junction bases numbered 5, after V lost 4 bases and J lost 4 bases. CDR3 length equals 15 residues. From germline, CDR1 is SEHNR and CDR2 FQNEAQ (reference sequence).

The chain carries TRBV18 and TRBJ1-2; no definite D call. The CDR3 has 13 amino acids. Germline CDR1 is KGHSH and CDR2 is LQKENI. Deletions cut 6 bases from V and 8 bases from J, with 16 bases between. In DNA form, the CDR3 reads TGTGCCAGCTCCCGCAGCCAGGAGGAAGGCTACACCTTC. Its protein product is CASSRSQEEGYTF.

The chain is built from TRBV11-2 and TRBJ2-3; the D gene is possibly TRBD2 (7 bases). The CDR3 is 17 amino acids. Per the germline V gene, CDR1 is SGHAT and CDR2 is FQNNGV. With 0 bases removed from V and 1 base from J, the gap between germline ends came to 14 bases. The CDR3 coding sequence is TGTGCCAGCAGCTTAGATCCGAGGGGGGGGCGCACAGATACGCAGTATTTT. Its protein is CASSLDPRGGRTDTQYF. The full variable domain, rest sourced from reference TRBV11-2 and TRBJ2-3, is EAGVAQSPRYKIIEKRQSVAFWCNPISGHATLYWYQQILGQGPKLLIQFQNNGVVDDSQLPKDRFSAERLKGVDSTLKIQPAKLEDSAVYLCASSLDPRGGRTDTQYFGPGTRLTVL.

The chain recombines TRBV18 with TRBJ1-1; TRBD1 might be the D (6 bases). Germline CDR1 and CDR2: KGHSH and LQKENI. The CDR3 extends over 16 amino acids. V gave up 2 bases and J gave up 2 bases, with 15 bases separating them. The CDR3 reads CASSPGPRTVNTEAFF. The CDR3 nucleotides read TGTGCCAGCTCACCAGGCCCCAGGACAGTAAACACTGAAGCTTTCTTT.

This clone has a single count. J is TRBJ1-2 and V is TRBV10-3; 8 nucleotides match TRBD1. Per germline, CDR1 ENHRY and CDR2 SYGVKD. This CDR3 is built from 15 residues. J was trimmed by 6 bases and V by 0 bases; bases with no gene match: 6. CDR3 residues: CAISESADRGDGYTF. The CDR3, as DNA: TGTGCCATCAGTGAGTCCGCAGACAGGGGTGATGGCTACACCTTC.

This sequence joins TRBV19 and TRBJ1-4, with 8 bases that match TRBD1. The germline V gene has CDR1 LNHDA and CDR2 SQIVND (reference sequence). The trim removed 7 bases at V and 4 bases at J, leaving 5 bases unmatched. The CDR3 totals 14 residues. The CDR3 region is CASNSGQGNEKLFF. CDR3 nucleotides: TGTGCCAGTAACTCTGGACAGGGTAATGAAAAACTGTTTTTT.

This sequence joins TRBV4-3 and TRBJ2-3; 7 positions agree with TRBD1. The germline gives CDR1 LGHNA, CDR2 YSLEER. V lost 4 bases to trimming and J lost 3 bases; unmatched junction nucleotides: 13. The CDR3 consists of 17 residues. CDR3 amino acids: CASSRARTGVGTDTQYF. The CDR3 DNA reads TGCGCCAGCAGCCGAGCTAGGACAGGCGTGGGGACAGATACGCAGTATTTT.

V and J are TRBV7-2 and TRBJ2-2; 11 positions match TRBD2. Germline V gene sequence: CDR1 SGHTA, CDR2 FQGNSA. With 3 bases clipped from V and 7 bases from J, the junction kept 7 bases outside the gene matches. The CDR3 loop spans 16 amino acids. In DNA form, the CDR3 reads TGTGCCAGCAGCTTGTTGCGACTAGCGGGGATCGGGGAGCTGTTTTTT. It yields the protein CASSLLRLAGIGELFF.

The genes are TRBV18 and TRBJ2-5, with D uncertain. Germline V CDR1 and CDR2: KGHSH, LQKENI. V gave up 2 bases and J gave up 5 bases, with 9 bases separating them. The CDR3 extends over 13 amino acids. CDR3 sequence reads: CASSPVASETQYF. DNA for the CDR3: TGTGCCAGCTCACCAGTTGCGAGTGAGACCCAGTACTTC.

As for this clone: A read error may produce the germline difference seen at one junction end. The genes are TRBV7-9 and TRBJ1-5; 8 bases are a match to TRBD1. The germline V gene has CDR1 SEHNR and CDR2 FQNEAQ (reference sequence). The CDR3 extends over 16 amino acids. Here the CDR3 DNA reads TGTGTCAGCAGCTTCGGACAGGGCGCGAGCAATCAGCCCCAGCATTTT. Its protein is CVSSFGQGASNQPQHF.

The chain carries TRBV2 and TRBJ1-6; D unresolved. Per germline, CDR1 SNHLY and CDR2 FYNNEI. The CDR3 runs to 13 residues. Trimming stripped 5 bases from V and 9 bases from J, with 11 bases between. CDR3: CASSTDMGSPLHF. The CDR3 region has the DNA TGTGCCAGCAGTACAGATATGGGTTCACCCCTCCACTTT.

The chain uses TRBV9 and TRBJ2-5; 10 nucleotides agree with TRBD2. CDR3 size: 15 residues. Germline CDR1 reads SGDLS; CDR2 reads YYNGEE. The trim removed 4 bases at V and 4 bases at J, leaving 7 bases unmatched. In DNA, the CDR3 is TGTGCCAGCAGCTCCAGCGGGGGGGCGGTAGAGACCCAGTACTTC. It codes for CASSSSGGAVETQYF.

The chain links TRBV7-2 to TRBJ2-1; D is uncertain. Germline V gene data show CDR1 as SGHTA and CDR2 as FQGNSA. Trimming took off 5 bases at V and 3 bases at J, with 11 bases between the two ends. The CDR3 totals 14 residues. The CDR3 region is CASSPPGIYNEQFF. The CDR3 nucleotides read TGTGCCAGCAGCCCGCCAGGAATCTACAATGAGCAGTTCTTC.

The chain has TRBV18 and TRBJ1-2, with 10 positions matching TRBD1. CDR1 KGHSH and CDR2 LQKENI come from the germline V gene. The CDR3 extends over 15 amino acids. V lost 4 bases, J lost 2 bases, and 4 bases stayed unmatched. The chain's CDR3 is CASSLPGQGNYGYTF. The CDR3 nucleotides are TGTGCCAGCTCACTACCGGGACAGGGGAACTATGGCTACACCTTC.

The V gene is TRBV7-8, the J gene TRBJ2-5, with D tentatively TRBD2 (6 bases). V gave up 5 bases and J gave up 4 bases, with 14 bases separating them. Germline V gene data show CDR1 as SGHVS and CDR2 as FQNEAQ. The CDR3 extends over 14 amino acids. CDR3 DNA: TGTGCCAGCAGCCCCGGGGGACGGGGAGAGACCCAGTACTTC. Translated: CASSPGGRGETQYF. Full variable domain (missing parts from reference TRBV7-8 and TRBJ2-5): GAGVSQSPRYKVAKRGQDVALRCDPISGHVSLFWYQQALGQGPEFLTYFQNEAQLDKSGLPSDRFFAERPEGSVSTLKIQRTQQEDSAVYLCASSPGGRGETQYFGPGTRLLVL.

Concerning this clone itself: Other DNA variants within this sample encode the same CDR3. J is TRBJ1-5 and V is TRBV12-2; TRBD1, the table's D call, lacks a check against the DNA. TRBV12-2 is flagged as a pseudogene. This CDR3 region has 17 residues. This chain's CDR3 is CASRPGPRDTHIQPQHF. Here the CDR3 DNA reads TGCGCAAGTCGCCCCGGGCCCCGGGACACCCACATTCAGCCCCAGCATTTT.

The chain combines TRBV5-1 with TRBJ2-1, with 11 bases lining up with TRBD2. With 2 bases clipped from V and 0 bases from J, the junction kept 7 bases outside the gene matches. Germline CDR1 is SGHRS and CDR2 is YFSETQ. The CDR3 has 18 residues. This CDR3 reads CASSLSSGGIRSYNEQFF. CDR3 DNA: TGCGCCAGCAGCTTATCTAGCGGGGGGATCCGCTCCTACAATGAGCAGTTCTTC.

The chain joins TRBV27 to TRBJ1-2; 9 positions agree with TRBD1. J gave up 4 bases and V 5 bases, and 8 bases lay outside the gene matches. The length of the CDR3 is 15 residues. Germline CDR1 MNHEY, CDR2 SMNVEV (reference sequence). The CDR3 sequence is CASSAGQGNSYGYTF. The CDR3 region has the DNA TGTGCCAGCAGTGCCGGACAGGGGAACAGCTATGGCTACACCTTC.

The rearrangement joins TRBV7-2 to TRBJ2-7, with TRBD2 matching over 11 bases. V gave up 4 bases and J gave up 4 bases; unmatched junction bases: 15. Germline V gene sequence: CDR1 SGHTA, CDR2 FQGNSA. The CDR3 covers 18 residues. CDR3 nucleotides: TGTGCCAGCAGCTCCTGGGGGGCGCAGACTAGCGGGGTTTACGAGCAGTACTTC. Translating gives CASSSWGAQTSGVYEQYF. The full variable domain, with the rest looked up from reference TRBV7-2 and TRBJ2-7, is GAGVSQSPSNKVTEKGKDVELRCDPISGHTALYWYRQSLGQGLEFLIYFQGNSAPDKSGLPSDRFSAERTGGSVSTLTIQRTQQEDSAVYLCASSSWGAQTSGVYEQYFGPGTRLTVT.

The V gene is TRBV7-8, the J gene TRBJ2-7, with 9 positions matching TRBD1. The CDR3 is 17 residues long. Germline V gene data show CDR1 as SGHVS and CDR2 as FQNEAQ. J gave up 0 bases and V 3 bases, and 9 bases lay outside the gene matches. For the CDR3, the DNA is TGTGCCAGCAGCTTGTTCTCCGGGACAGGGCTCTCCTACGAGCAGTACTTC. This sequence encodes CASSLFSGTGLSYEQYF.

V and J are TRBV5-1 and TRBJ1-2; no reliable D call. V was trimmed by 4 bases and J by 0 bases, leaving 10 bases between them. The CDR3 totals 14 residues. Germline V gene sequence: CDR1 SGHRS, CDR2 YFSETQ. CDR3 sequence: CASSAREANYGYTF. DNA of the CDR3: TGCGCCAGCAGCGCCCGGGAGGCTAACTATGGCTACACCTTC.

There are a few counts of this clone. The DNA for the CDR3 is TGTGCCAGCAGCCCCGTGAGGGGGAATGAAAAACTGTTTTTT. It codes for CASSPVRGNEKLFF. The chain recombines TRBV5-8 with TRBJ1-4; a weak D match, TRBD1 (6 bases). The CDR3 is made up of 14 amino acids. Germline V CDR1 and CDR2: SGHTS, YDEGEE. Trimming shortened V by 4 bases and J by 5 bases, and 12 bases separated the two germline ends.

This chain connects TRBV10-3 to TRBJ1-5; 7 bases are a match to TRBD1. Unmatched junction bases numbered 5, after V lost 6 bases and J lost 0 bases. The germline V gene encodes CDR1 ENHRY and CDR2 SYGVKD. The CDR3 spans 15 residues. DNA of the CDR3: TGTGCCATCAGGGAAGACAGGGCTAGCAATCAGCCCCAGCATTTT. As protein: CAIREDRASNQPQHF.

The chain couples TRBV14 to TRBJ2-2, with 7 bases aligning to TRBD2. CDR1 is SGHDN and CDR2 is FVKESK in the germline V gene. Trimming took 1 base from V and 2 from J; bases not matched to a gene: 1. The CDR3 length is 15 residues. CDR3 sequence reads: CASSQAGGNTGELFF. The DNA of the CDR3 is TGTGCCAGCAGCCAAGCGGGGGGAAACACCGGGGAGCTGTTTTTT.

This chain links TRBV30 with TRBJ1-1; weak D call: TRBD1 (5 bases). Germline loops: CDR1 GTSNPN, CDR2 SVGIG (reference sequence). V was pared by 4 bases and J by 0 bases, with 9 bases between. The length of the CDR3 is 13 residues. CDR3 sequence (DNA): TGTGCCTGGATAAGGGGAATGAACACTGAAGCTTTCTTT. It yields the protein CAWIRGMNTEAFF.